Below, 22 T cell receptor beta chains from the same sample are listed, as sequenced in a study of radiotherapy plus CTLA-4 blockade in lung cancer. Libraries were prepared by immunoSEQ multiplex PCR; TCRdb keeps only in-frame clonotypes and omits some of them. The sample has 85,000 to 90,000 clones, around 87% seen once. Material: peripheral blood, obtained from a patient treated with radiotherapy plus ipilimumab. These receptors came from a human donor with non-small cell lung cancer that progressed on radiotherapy plus ipilimumab.

This chain uses TRBV29-1 with TRBJ2-3; 7 bases are shared with TRBD1. Germline lookup yields CDR1 SQVTM and CDR2 ANQGSEA. Losses at the gene ends were 4 bases for V and 6 bases for J; bases not matched to a gene: 10. The CDR3 spans 14 residues. CDR3 nucleotide sequence: TGCAGCGTTGCCGGACAGGTTTGGACGGATACGCAGTATTTT. Translated: CSVAGQVWTDTQYF.

J is TRBJ2-5 and V is TRBV6-6, with 7 bases aligning to TRBD2. The CDR3 consists of 12 residues. J lost 7 bases, V lost 11 bases, and 10 bases had no gene match. The germline V gene encodes CDR1 MNHNY and CDR2 SVGAGI (reference sequence). The DNA of the CDR3 is TGTGCCGTCCGAGCGGGGCAGTGGACCCAGTACTTC. This translates into CAVRAGQWTQYF.

This chain connects TRBV5-1 to TRBJ2-7, with D perhaps matching TRBD1 or TRBD2 (5 bases each). Germline assignment: CDR1 SGHRS and CDR2 YFSETQ. V was shortened by 0 bases and J by 3 bases, with 13 bases between the two germline ends. The CDR3 has 15 amino acids. The CDR3 DNA follows: TGCGCCAGCAGCTTGGATCCGGGGCGATACTACGAGCAGTACTTC. Protein sequence: CASSLDPGRYYEQYF.

This sequence joins TRBV7-2 and TRBJ2-3; TRBD1 or TRBD2 may be the D gene (5 bases each). V lost 5 bases and J 0 bases, leaving 18 bases between the germline ends. Germline CDR1 reads SGHTA; CDR2 reads FQGNSA. This CDR3 region has 17 residues. The CDR3 sequence is CASSPPRGAVSTDTQYF. The CDR3 bases are TGTGCCAGCAGCCCACCTCGAGGGGCGGTTAGCACAGATACGCAGTATTTT.

V and J are TRBV7-2 and TRBJ1-5, with D perhaps matching TRBD1 (5 bases). The CDR3 has 16 residues. Trimming stripped 2 bases from V and 2 bases from J, with 13 bases between. The germline CDR1 and CDR2 sequences are SGHTA and FQGNSA. The CDR3 spells CASSLRHGAGNQPQHF. Written as DNA, the CDR3 is TGTGCCAGCAGCTTAAGGCACGGGGCGGGCAATCAGCCCCAGCATTTT.

About this clone itself: Since a far larger clone is one base different, this is likely a read error. The same CDR3 is also encoded by other DNA sequences in this sample. The gene calls are TRBV7-3 and TRBJ2-7; 11 bases map to TRBD1. V shed 3 bases, J shed 1 base, and the junction held 2 bases outside the gene matches. There are 15 residues in the CDR3. The germline V gene encodes CDR1 SGHTA and CDR2 FQGTGA. CDR3 region: CASSFGQGASYEQYF. The CDR3 DNA reads TGTGCCAGCAGCTTCGGACAGGGGGCATCCTACGAGCAGTACTTC.

V usage is TRBV23-1 and J usage is TRBJ1-2; no firm D call. TRBV23-1 is sorted into the ORF group, with uncertain function. The CDR3 extends over 10 amino acids. The germline V and J ends were trimmed by 8 bases and 1 base, with 2 bases remaining between them. The DNA for the CDR3 is TGCGCCAGCGGTAACTATGGCTACACCTTC. Translation: CASGNYGYTF.

This clone turned up a few times. The J gene is TRBJ2-7, the V gene TRBV7-2; D call uncertain. The germline gives CDR1 SGHTA, CDR2 FQGNSA. CDR3 length: 13 residues. Trimming took 4 bases from V and 2 from J, leaving 9 bases between them. The CDR3 loop reads CASSWPGAYEQYF. DNA of the CDR3: TGTGCCAGCAGCTGGCCCGGCGCCTACGAGCAGTACTTC.

The gene calls are TRBV19 and TRBJ1-4; D ambiguous. The germline V gene has CDR1 LNHDA and CDR2 SQIVND (reference sequence). The CDR3 spans 13 residues. Trimming took off 5 bases at V and 6 bases at J, with 10 bases between the two ends. The CDR3 spells CASSPSGHEKLFF. The CDR3 region has the DNA TGTGCCAGTAGTCCTTCGGGTCATGAAAAACTGTTTTTT.

The genes are TRBV5-1 and TRBJ2-1, with 9 bases fitting TRBD2. With 2 bases clipped from V and 10 bases from J, the junction kept 13 bases outside the gene matches. From germline, CDR1 is SGHRS and CDR2 YFSETQ. The CDR3 has 16 amino acids. The CDR3 protein is CASSFPAGGPGAEQFF. The CDR3, as DNA: TGCGCCAGCAGCTTCCCAGCGGGGGGCCCGGGGGCGGAGCAGTTCTTC.

The chain carries TRBV29-1 and TRBJ1-1, with 8 bases aligning to TRBD1. There are 14 residues in the CDR3. Germline V CDR1 and CDR2: SQVTM, ANQGSEA. Germline trimming cut 3 bases from V and 1 base from J; bases unmatched to any gene: 4. CDR3 amino acids: CSVEGDRGNTEAFF. The CDR3 nucleotides read TGCAGCGTTGAGGGAGACAGGGGGAACACTGAAGCTTTCTTT.

This clone was seen a handful of times. The rearrangement joins TRBV2 to TRBJ2-4; D could derive from TRBD1 or TRBD2 (5 bases each). The CDR3 sequence is 14 residues long. V lost 8 bases to trimming and J lost 7 bases, with 18 bases between them. The germline V gene has CDR1 SNHLY and CDR2 FYNNEI. For the CDR3, the DNA is TGTGCCAGCCACCCCGGGACCTGGGAGAACATTCAGTACTTC. Translation: CASHPGTWENIQYF.

The V call is TRBV11-2, the J call TRBJ2-3, with TRBD2 identical over 7 bases. Losses at the gene ends were 5 bases for V and 1 base for J; bases not matched to a gene: 6. The germline V gene has CDR1 SGHAT and CDR2 FQNNGV. The CDR3 runs 15 residues. This CDR3 is CASSEPSGGTDTQYF. The DNA of the CDR3 is TGTGCCAGCAGCGAACCTAGCGGAGGCACAGATACGCAGTATTTT.

Here the CDR3 reads CASSLARRGEKLFF. CDR3 sequence (DNA): TGTGCCAGCAGCTTAGCTCGGAGGGGAGAAAAACTGTTTTTT. This chain connects TRBV11-2 to TRBJ1-4; possibly TRBD1 for D (5 bases). The CDR3 consists of 14 residues. V was cut by 1 base and J by 8 bases, with 11 bases left in between. Germline V gene sequence: CDR1 SGHAT, CDR2 FQNNGV.

The rearrangement joins TRBV12-5 to TRBJ1-2; no clear D. V lost 0 bases to trimming and J lost 3 bases, with 14 bases between them. The CDR3 spans 16 residues. The V gene's germline CDR1 is LGHNT and CDR2 FRNRAP. CDR3 residues: CASGLVLVRDHYGYTF. The CDR3 DNA follows: TGTGCTAGTGGTTTGGTACTAGTGAGGGATCACTATGGCTACACCTTC.

The rearrangement uses TRBV5-1 and TRBJ2-3; D may correspond to TRBD1 or TRBD2 (5 bases each). Germline-derived CDR1 and CDR2 are SGHRS and YFSETQ. With 3 bases removed from V and 6 bases from J, the gap between germline ends came to 14 bases. The CDR3 spans 14 residues. CDR3 amino acids: CASSWGQGGDTQYF. For the CDR3, the DNA is TGCGCCAGCAGCTGGGGCCAGGGCGGGGATACGCAGTATTTT.

V gene TRBV27 combines with J gene TRBJ2-2, with 9 bases aligning to TRBD2. This CDR3 has 18 residues. CDR1 and CDR2 (germline): MNHEY, SMNVEV (reference sequence). After removal of 8 bases from V and 5 bases from J, the junction contained 18 bases not matched to a gene. DNA for the CDR3: TGTGCCAGCGGCCCTCTAGTCTCCTTACTAGCGGGTACCGGGGAGCTGTTTTTT. Protein product: CASGPLVSLLAGTGELFF.

The J gene is TRBJ1-4, the V gene TRBV7-2, with 8 bases fitting TRBD1. CDR1 and CDR2 from the germline V gene are SGHTA and FQGNSA. V lost 5 bases and J lost 13; bases outside the gene matches: 15. The CDR3 loop spans 15 amino acids. CDR3 coding DNA: TGTGCCAGCAGCATCCTGGGGGGACAGGCCATGGGACTGTTTTTT. Translation: CASSILGGQAMGLFF. Using reference TRBV7-2 and TRBJ1-4 for the parts outside the CDR3, the full variable domain is GAGVSQSPSNKVTEKGKDVELRCDPISGHTALYWYRQSLGQGLEFLIYFQGNSAPDKSGLPSDRFSAERTGGSVSTLTIQRTQQEDSAVYLCASSILGGQAMGLFFGSGTQLSVL.

This CDR3 reads CASSISPYGYTF. The CDR3 DNA follows: TGTGCCAGTAGTATCTCGCCTTATGGCTACACCTTC. The chain employs TRBV19 and TRBJ1-2; D unresolved. The CDR3 is 12 amino acids. Between the trimmed V and J ends, which lost 3 bases and 5 bases, there was a span of 7 bases. Germline values: CDR1 LNHDA, CDR2 SQIVND (reference sequence).

V and J are TRBV28 and TRBJ1-1; the D gene is possibly TRBD1 (5 bases). Germline CDR1 reads MDHEN; CDR2 reads SYDVKM. This CDR3 is 13 amino acids long. Trimming shortened V by 3 bases and J by 6 bases, and 11 bases separated the two germline ends. CDR3 residues: CASSLRGPPEAFF. The CDR3 coding sequence is TGTGCCAGCAGTTTGCGGGGCCCCCCTGAAGCTTTCTTT.

The chain recombines TRBV7-9 with TRBJ2-7; a weak D match, TRBD1 (5 bases). V lost 4 bases, J lost 3 bases, and 13 bases lay in between. The CDR3 is 14 residues long. Germline V gene data show CDR1 as SEHNR and CDR2 as FQNEAQ (reference sequence). The CDR3 loop reads CASSSTDGHYEQYF. CDR3 coding DNA: TGTGCCAGCAGCTCTACAGATGGACACTACGAGCAGTACTTC.

Comment on this clone: Germline is not matched at one junction end, which may reflect a read error. The rearrangement uses TRBV30 and TRBJ1-4; D is undetermined. This CDR3 comprises 14 residues. Germline CDR1 reads GTSNPN; CDR2 reads SVGIG (reference sequence). The CDR3 bases are TGTGCCTGGGGTGTGCGAGAAACTAATGAAAAACTGTTTTTT. Translating it yields CAWGVRETNEKLFF.